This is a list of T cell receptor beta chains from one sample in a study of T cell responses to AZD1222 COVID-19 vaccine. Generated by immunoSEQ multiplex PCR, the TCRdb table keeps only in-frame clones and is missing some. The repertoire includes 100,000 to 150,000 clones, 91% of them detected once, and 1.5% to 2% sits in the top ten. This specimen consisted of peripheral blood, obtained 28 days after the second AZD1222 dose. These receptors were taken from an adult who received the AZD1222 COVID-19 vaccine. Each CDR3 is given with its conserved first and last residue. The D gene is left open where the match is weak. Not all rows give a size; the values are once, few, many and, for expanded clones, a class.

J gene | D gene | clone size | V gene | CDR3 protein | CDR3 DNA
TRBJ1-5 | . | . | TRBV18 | CASSPGGRWNNQPQHF | TGTGCCAGCTCACCAGGCGGACGCTGGAACAATCAGCCCCAGCATTTT
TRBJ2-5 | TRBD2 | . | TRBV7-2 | CASSLPLAGRAETQYF | TGTGCCAGCAGCTTACCCCTAGCGGGGCGGGCGGAGACCCAGTACTTC
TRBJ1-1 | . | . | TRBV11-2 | CASSLVGEETEAFF | TGTGCCAGCAGCTTAGTGGGGGAGGAAACTGAAGCTTTCTTT
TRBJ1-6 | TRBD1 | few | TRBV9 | CASSSQGVPANSPLHF | TGTGCCAGCAGCTCCCAGGGGGTCCCCGCCAATTCACCCCTCCACTTT
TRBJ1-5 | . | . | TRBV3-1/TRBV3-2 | CASSNRGADNQPQHF | TGTGCCAGCAGCAATCGGGGGGCGGACAATCAGCCCCAGCATTTT
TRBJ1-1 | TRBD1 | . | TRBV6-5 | CASSPGGFGTEAFF | TGTGCCAGCAGCCCAGGGGGGTTCGGCACTGAAGCTTTCTTT
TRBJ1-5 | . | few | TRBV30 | CAWSAQGIQPQHF | TGTGCCTGGAGCGCCCAGGGGATTCAGCCCCAGCATTTT
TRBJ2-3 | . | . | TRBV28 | CASQGADTQYF | TGTGCCAGCCAAGGGGCAGATACGCAGTATTTT
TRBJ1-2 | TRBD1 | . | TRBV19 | CASSIDRWDRAYGYTF | TGTGCCAGTAGTATAGATCGCTGGGACAGGGCTTATGGCTACACCTTC
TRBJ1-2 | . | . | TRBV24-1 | CATRSSDYGYTF | TGTGCCACCAGATCCTCGGACTATGGCTACACCTTC
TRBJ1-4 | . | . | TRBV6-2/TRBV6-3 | CASSSSGEEDEKLFF | TGTGCCAGCAGCTCGTCGGGGGAGGAGGATGAAAAACTGTTTTTT
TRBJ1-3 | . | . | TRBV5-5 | CASSLESVSGNTIYF | TGTGCCAGCAGCTTGGAATCCGTCTCTGGAAACACCATATATTTT
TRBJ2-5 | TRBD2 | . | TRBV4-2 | CASSQAGGAGETQYF | TGTGCCAGCAGCCAAGCCGGGGGGGCCGGTGAGACCCAGTACTTC
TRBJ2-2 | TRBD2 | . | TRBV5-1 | CASSLAGVTGELFF | TGCGCCAGCAGCTTAGCGGGAGTCACCGGGGAGCTGTTTTTT
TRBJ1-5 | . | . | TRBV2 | CASQQGGNQPQHF | TGTGCCAGCCAGCAGGGCGGCAATCAGCCCCAGCATTTT
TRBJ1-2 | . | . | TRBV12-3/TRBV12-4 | CASSLGYYGYTF | TGTGCCAGCAGTTTAGGATACTATGGCTACACCTTC
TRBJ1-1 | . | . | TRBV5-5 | CASSLQAGDTEAFF | TGTGCCAGCAGCTTGCAGGCTGGTGACACTGAAGCTTTCTTT
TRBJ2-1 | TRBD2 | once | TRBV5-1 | CASSFEWGGSYNEQFF | TGCGCCAGCAGCTTCGAATGGGGGGGATCCTACAATGAGCAGTTCTTC
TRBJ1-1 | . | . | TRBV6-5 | CASSYSRGLNTEAFF | TGTGCCAGCAGTTACTCGCGGGGCCTGAACACTGAAGCTTTCTTT
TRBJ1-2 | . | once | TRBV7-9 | CASSLATKTNGYTF | TGTGCCAGCAGCTTAGCTACGAAGACGAATGGCTACACCTTC
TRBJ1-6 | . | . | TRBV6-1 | CASSESYINSPLHF | TGTGCCAGCAGTGAATCCTATATTAATTCACCCCTCCACTTT
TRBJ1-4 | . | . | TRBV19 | CASSRPIVRGDEKLFF | TGTGCCAGTAGCCGGCCAATCGTGAGAGGGGATGAAAAACTGTTTTTT
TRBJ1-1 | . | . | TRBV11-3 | CASSGSAGMPFF | TGTGCCAGCAGCGGGTCGGCAGGGATGCCTTTCTTT
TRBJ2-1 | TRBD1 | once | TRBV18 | CASSTTLDRGSGENEQFF | TGTGCCAGCTCAACAACCTTGGACAGGGGTTCTGGGGAAAATGAGCAGTTCTTC
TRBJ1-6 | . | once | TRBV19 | CASSPPRERSPLHF | TGTGCCAGTAGTCCCCCCAGGGAGCGATCACCCCTCCACTTT
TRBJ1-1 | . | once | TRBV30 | CAWSVHGENTEAFF | TGTGCCTGGAGTGTACACGGGGAGAACACTGAAGCTTTCTTT
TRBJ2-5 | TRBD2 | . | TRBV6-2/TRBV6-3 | CASSYATSARQTQYF | TGTGCCAGCAGTTACGCGACTAGCGCGCGTCAGACCCAGTACTTC
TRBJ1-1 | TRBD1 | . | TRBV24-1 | CATRYRGEAFF | TGTGCCACCAGATACAGGGGTGAAGCTTTCTTT
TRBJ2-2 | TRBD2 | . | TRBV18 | CASSQSPGLASNTGELFF | TGTGCCAGCTCACAAAGCCCGGGACTAGCGTCGAACACCGGGGAGCTGTTTTTT
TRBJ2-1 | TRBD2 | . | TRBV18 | CASSLGLAGYNEQFF | TGTGCCAGCTCCCTCGGACTAGCGGGCTACAATGAGCAGTTCTTC
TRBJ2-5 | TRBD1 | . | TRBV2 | CASRDSHFQETQYF | TGTGCCAGCCGGGACAGCCATTTCCAAGAGACCCAGTACTTC
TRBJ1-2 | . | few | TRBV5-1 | CASSYSGGVRGYTF | TGCGCCAGCAGCTATAGCGGGGGGGTCCGTGGCTACACCTTC
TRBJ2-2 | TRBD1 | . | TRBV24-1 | CATSGQGAGELFF | TGTGCCACCAGTGGCCAGGGGGCCGGGGAGCTGTTTTTT
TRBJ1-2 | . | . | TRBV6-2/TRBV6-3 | CASSYSLGGYGYTF | TGTGCCAGCAGTTACTCATTGGGGGGCTATGGCTACACCTTC
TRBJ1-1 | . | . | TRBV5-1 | CASSLAVGNTEAFF | TGCGCCAGCAGCTTGGCCGTGGGAAACACTGAAGCTTTCTTT
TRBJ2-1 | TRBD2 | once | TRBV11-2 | CASSSRTSGGLGSYNEQFF | TGTGCCAGCAGCTCTCGGACTAGCGGAGGCCTCGGCTCCTACAATGAGCAGTTCTTC
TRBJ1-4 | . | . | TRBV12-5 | CASSSQGGAEKLFF | TGTGCTAGTTCATCGCAGGGAGGGGCTGAAAAACTGTTTTTT
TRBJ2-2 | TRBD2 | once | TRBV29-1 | CSVATGLAGTGELFF | TGCAGCGTTGCGACAGGACTAGCGGGAACCGGGGAGCTGTTTTTT
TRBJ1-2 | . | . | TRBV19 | CASSIEGGFDYGYTF | TGTGCCAGTAGTATAGAAGGGGGGTTTGACTATGGCTACACCTTC
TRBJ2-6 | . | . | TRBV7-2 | CASSPVGAGANVLTF | TGTGCCAGCAGCCCCGTCGGCGCTGGGGCCAACGTCCTGACTTTC
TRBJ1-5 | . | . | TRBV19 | CASSRNAGAVNQPQHF | TGTGCCAGTAGTAGGAATGCAGGGGCCGTCAATCAGCCCCAGCATTTT
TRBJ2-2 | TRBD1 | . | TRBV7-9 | CASSPGQGAFDSGELFF | TGTGCCAGCAGCCCGGGACAGGGGGCATTTGATTCCGGGGAGCTGTTTTTT
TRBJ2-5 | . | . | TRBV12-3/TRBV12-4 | CASTATQGTQYF | TGTGCCAGCACCGCTACCCAAGGGACCCAGTACTTC
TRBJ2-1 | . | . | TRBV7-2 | CASSLGGDEQFF | TGTGCCAGCAGCTTAGGAGGGGATGAGCAGTTCTTC
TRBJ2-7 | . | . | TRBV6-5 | CASGGRSYEQYF | TGTGCCAGCGGGGGACGTTCCTACGAGCAGTACTTC
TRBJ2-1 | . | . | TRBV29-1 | CSVTGTADNEQFF | TGCAGCGTAACCGGGACGGCGGACAATGAGCAGTTCTTC
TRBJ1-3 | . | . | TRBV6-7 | CASSYRYNSSGNTIYF | TGTGCCAGCAGTTACAGGTACAACAGCTCTGGAAACACCATATATTTT
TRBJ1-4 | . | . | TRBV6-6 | CASTALEKLFF | TGTGCCAGCACCGCTCTTGAAAAACTGTTTTTT